One sample yielded the 4 T cell receptor beta chains listed below, sequenced in a study of blood T cells in healthy people across ages. Alongside a J-beta primer mix, a sample-barcoded 5' primer served in a second PCR lasting roughly 6 to 11 cycles. One entry per CDR3 protein results from TCRdb running MiXCR on the 5' RACE reads. In the table there are about 1.6 million distinct CDR3 sequences, around 36% of which are singletons. Source material: blood. Every receptor here comes from a woman aged 25 to 39 in good health.

The rearrangement joins TRBV6-1 to TRBJ2-4, with TRBD2 identical over 9 bases. CDR3 size: 13 residues. Germline lookup yields CDR1 MNHNS and CDR2 SASEGT. The J segment lost 12 bases and the V segment lost 4 bases, leaving 7 bases of the junction unmatched. CDR3 in amino acids: CASSVGGREGQYF. The CDR3 nucleotides read TGTGCCAGCAGTGTTGGCGGGAGGGAAGGTCAGTACTTC.

V and J are TRBV27 and TRBJ1-1; possibly TRBD1 for D (6 bases). Germline values: CDR1 MNHEY, CDR2 SMNVEV (reference sequence). Trimming stripped 5 bases from V and 1 base from J, with 14 bases between. The CDR3 has 15 residues. The CDR3 spells CASSPDRNWNTEAFF. CDR3 DNA: TGTGCCAGCAGTCCCGACAGGAATTGGAACACTGAAGCTTTCTTT.

In this sample, this clonotype turned up a few times. This rearrangement joins TRBV10-3 to TRBJ1-6, with no clear D. The CDR3 is 13 amino acids. V lost 6 bases and J lost 7, with 10 bases in between. Germline V gene sequence: CDR1 ENHRY, CDR2 SYGVKD. DNA for the CDR3: TGTGCCATCAGGCGGGATAGCAATTCACCCCTCCACTTT. Encoded protein: CAIRRDSNSPLHF.

Notes on this clonotype: The junction departs from germline at one end; a sequencing error may be responsible. The chain uses TRBV7-2 and TRBJ2-5, with TRBD2 identical over 11 bases. CDR1 is SGHTA and CDR2 is FQGNSA in the germline V gene. The length of the CDR3 is 16 residues. The CDR3 spells CAGSLVPGLAVGTQYF. CDR3 coding DNA: TGTGCCGGCAGCTTAGTACCGGGACTAGCGGTGGGGACCCAGTACTTC.